This T cell receptor beta chain was sequenced during a study of blood T cell repertoires in COVID-19. Across the study: Samples came from the United States, Italy and Spain, spanning acute and convalescent COVID-19.

Profiled with immunoSEQ multiplex PCR; TCRdb holds only in-frame clones, not every one. The sample carries around 100,000 clones, approximately 86% recorded once. V was pared by 6 bases and J by 2 bases, with 2 bases of the junction left unmatched. The V gene's germline CDR1 is KGHSH and CDR2 LQKENI. The length of the CDR3 is 14 residues. The TCR sequence derives from a man of 80 years or more with acute or convalescent COVID-19. The rearrangement uses TRBV18 and TRBJ2-1; 9 bases are a match to TRBD2. Sequencing input: peripheral blood. The CDR3 loop reads CASSTSGAYNEQFF. In DNA, the CDR3 is TGTGCCAGCTCGACTAGCGGCGCCTACAATGAGCAGTTCTTC.